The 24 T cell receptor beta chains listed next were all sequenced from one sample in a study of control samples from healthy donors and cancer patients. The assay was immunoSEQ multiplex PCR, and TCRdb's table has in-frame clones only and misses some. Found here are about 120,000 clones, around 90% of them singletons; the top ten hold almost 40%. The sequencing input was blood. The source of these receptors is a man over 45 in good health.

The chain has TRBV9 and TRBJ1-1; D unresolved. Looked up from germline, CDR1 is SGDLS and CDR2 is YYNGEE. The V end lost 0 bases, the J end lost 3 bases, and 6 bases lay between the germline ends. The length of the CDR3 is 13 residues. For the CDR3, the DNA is TGTGCCAGCAGCGTAGACGGGTACACTGAAGCTTTCTTT. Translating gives CASSVDGYTEAFF.

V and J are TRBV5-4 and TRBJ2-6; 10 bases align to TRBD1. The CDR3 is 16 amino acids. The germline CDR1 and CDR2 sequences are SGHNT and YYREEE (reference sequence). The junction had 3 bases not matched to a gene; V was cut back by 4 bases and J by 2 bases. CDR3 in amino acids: CASSTGTGAGANVLTF. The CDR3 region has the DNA TGTGCCAGCAGCACTGGGACAGGGGCTGGGGCCAACGTCCTGACTTTC.

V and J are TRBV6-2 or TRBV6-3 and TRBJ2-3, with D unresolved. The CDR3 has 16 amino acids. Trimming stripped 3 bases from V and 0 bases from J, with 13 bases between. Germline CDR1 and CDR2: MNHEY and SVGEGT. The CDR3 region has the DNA TGTGCCAGCAGTTATCCCACGGTTACTAGCACAGATACGCAGTATTTT. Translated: CASSYPTVTSTDTQYF.

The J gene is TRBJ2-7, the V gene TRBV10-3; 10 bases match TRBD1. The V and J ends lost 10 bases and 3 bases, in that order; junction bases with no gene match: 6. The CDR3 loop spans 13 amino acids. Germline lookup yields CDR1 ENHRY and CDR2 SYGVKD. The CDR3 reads CATWDRGHYEQYF. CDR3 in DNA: TGTGCCACCTGGGACAGGGGTCACTACGAGCAGTACTTC.

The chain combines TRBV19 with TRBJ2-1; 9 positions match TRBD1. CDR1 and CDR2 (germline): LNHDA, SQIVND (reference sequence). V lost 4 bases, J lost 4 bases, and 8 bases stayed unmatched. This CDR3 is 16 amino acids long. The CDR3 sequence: CASSKTPGQGYNEQFF. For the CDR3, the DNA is TGTGCCAGTAGTAAAACCCCGGGACAGGGTTACAATGAGCAGTTCTTC.

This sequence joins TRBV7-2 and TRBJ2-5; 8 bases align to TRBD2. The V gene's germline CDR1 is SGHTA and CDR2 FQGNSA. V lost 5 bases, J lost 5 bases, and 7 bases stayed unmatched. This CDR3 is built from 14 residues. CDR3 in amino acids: CASSRSGGRETQYF. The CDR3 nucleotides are TGTGCCAGCAGCCGTTCGGGGGGGAGGGAGACCCAGTACTTC.

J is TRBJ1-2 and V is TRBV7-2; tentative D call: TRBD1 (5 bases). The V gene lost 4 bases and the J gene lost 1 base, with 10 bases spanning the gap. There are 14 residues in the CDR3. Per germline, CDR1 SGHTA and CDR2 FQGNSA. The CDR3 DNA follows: TGTGCCAGCAGCTCGGACACCCGTAACTATGGCTACACCTTC. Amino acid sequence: CASSSDTRNYGYTF.

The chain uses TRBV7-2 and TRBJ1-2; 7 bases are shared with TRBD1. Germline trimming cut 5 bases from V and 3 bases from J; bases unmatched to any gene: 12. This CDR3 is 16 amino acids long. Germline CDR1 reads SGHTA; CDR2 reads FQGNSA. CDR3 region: CASSPRRSGGDYGYTF. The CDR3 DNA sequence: TGTGCCAGCAGCCCCCGTCGTTCAGGGGGGGACTATGGCTACACCTTC.

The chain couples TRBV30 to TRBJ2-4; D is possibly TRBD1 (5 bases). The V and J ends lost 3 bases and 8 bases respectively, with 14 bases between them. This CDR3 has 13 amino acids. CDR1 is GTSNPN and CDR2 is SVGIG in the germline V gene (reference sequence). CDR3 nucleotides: TGTGCCTGGAGCAGTCAGGGTAACTACATTCAGTACTTC. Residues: CAWSSQGNYIQYF.

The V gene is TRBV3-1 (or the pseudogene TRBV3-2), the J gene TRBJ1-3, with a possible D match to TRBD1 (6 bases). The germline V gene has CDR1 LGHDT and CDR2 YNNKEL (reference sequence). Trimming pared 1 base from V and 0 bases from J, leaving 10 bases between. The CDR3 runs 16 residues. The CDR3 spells CASSQVLGGSGNTIYF. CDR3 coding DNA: TGTGCCAGCAGCCAAGTGCTAGGGGGCTCTGGAAACACCATATATTTT.

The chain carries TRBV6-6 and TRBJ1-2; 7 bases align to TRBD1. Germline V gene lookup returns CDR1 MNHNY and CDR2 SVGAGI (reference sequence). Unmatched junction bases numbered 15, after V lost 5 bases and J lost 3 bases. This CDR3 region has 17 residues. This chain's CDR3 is CASSPRQGGAFDYGYTF. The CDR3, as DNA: TGTGCCAGCAGTCCCCGACAGGGTGGCGCCTTTGACTATGGCTACACCTTC.

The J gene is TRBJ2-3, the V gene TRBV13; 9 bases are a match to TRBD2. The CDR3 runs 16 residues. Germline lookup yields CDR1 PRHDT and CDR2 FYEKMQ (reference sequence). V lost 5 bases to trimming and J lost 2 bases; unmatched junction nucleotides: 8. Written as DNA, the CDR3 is TGTGCCAGCAGCCAGCAGCGGGGGGCCCTCACAGATACGCAGTATTTT. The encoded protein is CASSQQRGALTDTQYF.

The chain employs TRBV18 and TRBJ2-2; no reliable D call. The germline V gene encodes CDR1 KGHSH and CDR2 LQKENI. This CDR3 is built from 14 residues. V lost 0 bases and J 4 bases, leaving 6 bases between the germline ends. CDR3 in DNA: TGTGCCAGCTCACCACCAAGTCCCACCGGGGAGCTGTTTTTT. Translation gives CASSPPSPTGELFF.

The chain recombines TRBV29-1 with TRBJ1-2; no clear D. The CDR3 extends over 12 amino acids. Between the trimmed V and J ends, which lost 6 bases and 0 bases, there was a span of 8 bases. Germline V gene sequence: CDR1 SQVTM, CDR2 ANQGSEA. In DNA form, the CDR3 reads TGCAGCGTCCTCTTGCCTAACTATGGCTACACCTTC. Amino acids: CSVLLPNYGYTF.

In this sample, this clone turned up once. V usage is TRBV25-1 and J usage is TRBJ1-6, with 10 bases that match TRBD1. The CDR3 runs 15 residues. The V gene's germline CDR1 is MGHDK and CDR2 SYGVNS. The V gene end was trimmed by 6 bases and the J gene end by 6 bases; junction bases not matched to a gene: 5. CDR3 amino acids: CASRGQGLANSPLHF. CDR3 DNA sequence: TGTGCCAGCAGGGGACAGGGGTTGGCTAATTCACCCCTCCACTTT.

The CDR3, as DNA: TGTGCCAGCACCCTGGAGGTAGGCAGCCCTATCCCCGGGTGTTGTGAAAAACTGTTTTTT. Residues: CASTLEVGSPIPGCCEKLFF. The chain joins TRBV21-1 to TRBJ1-4. TRBV21-1 is an annotated pseudogene. The CDR3 loop spans 20 amino acids.

CDR3 protein: CASSRVLNTEAFF. As DNA, the CDR3 is TGTGCCAGTAGTCGGGTGTTGAACACTGAAGCTTTCTTT. The chain employs TRBV19 and TRBJ1-1; D remains unclear. This CDR3 is 13 amino acids long. The V and J ends lost 5 bases and 0 bases respectively, with 7 bases between them. CDR1 is LNHDA and CDR2 is SQIVND in the germline V gene (reference sequence).

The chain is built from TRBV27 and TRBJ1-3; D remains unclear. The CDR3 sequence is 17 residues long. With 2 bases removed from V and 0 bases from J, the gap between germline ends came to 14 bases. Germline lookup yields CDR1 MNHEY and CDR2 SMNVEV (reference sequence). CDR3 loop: CASSLIGRRSSGNTIYF. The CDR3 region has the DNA TGTGCCAGCAGTTTAATTGGTCGGAGGAGCTCTGGAAACACCATATATTTT.

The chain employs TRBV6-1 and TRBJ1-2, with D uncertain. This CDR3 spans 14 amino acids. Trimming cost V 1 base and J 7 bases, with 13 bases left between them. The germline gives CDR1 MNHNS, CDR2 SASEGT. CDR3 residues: CASSEGLRERGYTF. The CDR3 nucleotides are TGTGCCAGCAGTGAAGGACTTAGGGAACGTGGCTACACCTTC.

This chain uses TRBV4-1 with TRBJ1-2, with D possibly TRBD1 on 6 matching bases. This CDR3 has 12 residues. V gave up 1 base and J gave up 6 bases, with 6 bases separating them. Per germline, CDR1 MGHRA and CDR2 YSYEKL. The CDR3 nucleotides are TGCGCCAGCAGCCAAGGGGGGCATGGCTACACCTTC. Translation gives CASSQGGHGYTF.

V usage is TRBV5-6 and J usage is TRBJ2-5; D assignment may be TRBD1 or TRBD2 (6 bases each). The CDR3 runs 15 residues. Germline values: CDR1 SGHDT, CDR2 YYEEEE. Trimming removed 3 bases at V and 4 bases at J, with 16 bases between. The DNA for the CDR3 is TGTGCCAGCAGCTATGACAGGACTATGGGAGAGACCCAGTACTTC. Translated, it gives CASSYDRTMGETQYF.

Here the CDR3 DNA reads TGTGCCAGTAGTATGCCTGGAAACACCATATATTTT. This encodes CASSMPGNTIYF. This chain connects TRBV19 to TRBJ1-3; D not certain. Germline V lookup: CDR1 LNHDA, CDR2 SQIVND (reference sequence). V was trimmed by 3 bases and J by 2 bases, leaving 2 bases between them. The CDR3 spans 12 residues.

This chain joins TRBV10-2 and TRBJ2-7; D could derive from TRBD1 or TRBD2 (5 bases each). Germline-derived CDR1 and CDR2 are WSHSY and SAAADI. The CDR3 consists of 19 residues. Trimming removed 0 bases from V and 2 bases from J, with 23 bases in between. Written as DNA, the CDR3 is TGCGCCAGCAGTGAGTCATTCGGGACGGATAGAAATAACCCCTACGAGCAGTACTTC. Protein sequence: CASSESFGTDRNNPYEQYF.

The CDR3 nucleotides are TGTGCCAGCAGCTTAGATAGGGGAGAGACCCAGTACTTC. It translates to CASSLDRGETQYF. The chain is built from TRBV11-2 and TRBJ2-5; TRBD1 might be the D (5 bases). Germline values: CDR1 SGHAT, CDR2 FQNNGV. V was trimmed by 0 bases and J by 4 bases, leaving 6 bases between them. The CDR3 runs 13 residues.